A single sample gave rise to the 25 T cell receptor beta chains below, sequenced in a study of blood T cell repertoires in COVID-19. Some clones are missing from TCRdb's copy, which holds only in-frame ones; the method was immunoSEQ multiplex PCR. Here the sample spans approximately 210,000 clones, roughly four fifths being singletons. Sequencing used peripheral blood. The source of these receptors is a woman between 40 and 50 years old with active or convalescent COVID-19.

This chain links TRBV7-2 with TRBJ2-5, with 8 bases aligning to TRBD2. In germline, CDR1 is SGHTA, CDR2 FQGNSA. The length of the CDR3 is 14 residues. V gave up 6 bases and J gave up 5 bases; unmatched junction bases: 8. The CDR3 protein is CASRGAGVWETQYF. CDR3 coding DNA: TGTGCCAGCAGGGGAGCGGGAGTTTGGGAGACCCAGTACTTC.

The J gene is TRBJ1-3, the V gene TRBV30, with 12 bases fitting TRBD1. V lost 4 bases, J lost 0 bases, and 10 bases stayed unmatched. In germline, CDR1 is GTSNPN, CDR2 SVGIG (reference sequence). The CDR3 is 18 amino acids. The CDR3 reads CAWNRDRGQHGSGNTIYF. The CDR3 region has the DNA TGTGCCTGGAACCGGGACAGGGGGCAACACGGCTCTGGAAACACCATATATTTT.

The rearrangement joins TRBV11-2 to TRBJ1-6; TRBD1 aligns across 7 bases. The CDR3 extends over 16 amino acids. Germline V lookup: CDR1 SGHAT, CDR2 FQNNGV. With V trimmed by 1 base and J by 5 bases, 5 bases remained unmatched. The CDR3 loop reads CASSLGVGGNNSPLHF. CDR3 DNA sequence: TGTGCCAGCAGCTTAGGAGTAGGGGGCAATAATTCACCCCTCCACTTT.

CDR3: CASSFQPHGTGSSPLHF. CDR3 DNA: TGTGCCAGCAGTTTTCAACCACACGGGACAGGGAGTTCACCCCTCCACTTT. This chain uses TRBV27 with TRBJ1-6; 9 positions match TRBD1. This CDR3 is built from 17 residues. Germline-derived CDR1 and CDR2 are MNHEY and SMNVEV (reference sequence). V trimming: 3 bases; J trimming: 9 bases; junction bases outside the gene matches: 12.

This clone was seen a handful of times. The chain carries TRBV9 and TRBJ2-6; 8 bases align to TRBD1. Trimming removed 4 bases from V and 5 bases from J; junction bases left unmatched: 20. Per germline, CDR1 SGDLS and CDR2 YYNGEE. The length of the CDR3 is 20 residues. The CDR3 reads CASSRLPRQGHHLRANVLTF. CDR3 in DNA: TGTGCCAGCAGCCGACTACCTAGACAGGGGCATCATCTTAGGGCCAACGTCCTGACTTTC. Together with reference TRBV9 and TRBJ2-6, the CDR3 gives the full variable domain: DSGVTQTPKHLITATGQRVTLRCSPRSGDLSVYWYQQSLDQGLQFLIQYYNGEERAKGNILERFSAQQFPDLHSELNLSSLELGDSALYFCASSRLPRQGHHLRANVLTFGAGSRLTVL.

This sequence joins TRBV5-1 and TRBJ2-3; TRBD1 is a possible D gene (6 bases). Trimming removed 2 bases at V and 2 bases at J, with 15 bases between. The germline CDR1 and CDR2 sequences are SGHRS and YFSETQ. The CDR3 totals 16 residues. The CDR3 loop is CASSFGQLPYTDTQYF. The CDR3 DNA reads TGCGCCAGCAGCTTTGGACAGTTACCTTACACAGATACGCAGTATTTT. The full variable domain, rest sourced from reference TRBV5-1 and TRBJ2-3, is KAGVTQTPRYLIKTRGQQVTLSCSPISGHRSVSWYQQTPGQGLQFLFEYFSETQRNKGNFPGRFSGRQFSNSRSEMNVSTLELGDSALYLCASSFGQLPYTDTQYFGPGTRLTVL.

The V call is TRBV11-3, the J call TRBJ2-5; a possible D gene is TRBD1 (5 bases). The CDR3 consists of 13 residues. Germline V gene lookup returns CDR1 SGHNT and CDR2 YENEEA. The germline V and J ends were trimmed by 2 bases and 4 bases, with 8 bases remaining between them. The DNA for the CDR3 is TGTGCCAGCAGCTTATGGGGCGGAGAGACCCAGTACTTC. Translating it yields CASSLWGGETQYF.

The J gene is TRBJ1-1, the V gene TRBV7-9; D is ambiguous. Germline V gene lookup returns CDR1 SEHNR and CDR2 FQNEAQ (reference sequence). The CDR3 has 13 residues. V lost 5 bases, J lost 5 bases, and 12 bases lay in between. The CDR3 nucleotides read TGTGCCAGCAGCGCGGCCACGAGGACTGAAGCTTTCTTT. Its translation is CASSAATRTEAFF. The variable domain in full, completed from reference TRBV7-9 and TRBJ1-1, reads DTGVSQNPRHKITKRGQNVTFRCDPISEHNRLYWYRQTLGQGPEFLTYFQNEAQLEKSRLLSDRFSAERPKGSFSTLEIQRTEQGDSAMYLCASSAATRTEAFFGQGTRLTVV.

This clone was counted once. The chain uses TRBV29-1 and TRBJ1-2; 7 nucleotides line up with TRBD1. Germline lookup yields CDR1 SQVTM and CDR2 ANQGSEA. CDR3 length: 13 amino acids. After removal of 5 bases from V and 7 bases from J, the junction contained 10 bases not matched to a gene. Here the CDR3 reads CSVRQGSLLGYTF. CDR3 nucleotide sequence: TGCAGCGTTAGACAGGGTTCCCTCCTTGGCTACACCTTC.

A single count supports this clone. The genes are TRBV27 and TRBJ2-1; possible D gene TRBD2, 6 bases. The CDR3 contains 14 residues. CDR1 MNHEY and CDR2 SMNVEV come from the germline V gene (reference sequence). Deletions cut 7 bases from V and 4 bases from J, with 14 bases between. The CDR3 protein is CASTPPGEYNEQFF. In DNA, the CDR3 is TGTGCCAGCACCCCCCCGGGAGAGTACAATGAGCAGTTCTTC.

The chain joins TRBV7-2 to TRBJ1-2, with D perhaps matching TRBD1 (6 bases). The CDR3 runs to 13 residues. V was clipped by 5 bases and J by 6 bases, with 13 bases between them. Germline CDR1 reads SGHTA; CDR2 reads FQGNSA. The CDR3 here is CASSRQAADGYTF. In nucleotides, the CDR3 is TGTGCCAGCAGCCGACAGGCGGCGGATGGCTACACCTTC.

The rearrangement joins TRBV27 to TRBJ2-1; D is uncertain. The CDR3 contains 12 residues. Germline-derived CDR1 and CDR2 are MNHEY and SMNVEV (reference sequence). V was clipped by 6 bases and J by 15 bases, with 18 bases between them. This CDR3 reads CASSDLLTGRFF. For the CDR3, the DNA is TGTGCCAGCAGCGACCTCCTGACGGGTAGGTTCTTC.

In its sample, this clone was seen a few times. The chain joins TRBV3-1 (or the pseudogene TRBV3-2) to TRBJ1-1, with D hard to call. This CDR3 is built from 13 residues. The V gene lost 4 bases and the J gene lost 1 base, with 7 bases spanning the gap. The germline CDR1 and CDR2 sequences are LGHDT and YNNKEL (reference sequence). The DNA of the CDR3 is TGTGCCAGCAGCCCCCGGGGGAACACTGAAGCTTTCTTT. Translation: CASSPRGNTEAFF.

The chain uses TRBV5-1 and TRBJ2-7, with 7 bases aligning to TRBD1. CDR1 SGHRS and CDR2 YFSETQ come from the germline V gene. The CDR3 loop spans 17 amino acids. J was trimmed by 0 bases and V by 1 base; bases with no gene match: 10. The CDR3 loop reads CASSLRSPAGGSYEQYF. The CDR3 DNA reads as TGCGCCAGCAGCTTGAGGTCCCCAGCAGGGGGCTCCTACGAGCAGTACTTC.

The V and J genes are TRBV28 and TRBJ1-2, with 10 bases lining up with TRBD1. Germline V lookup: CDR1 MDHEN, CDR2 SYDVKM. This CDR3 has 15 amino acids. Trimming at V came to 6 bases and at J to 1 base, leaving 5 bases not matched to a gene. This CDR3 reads CASSPGQGGNYGYTF. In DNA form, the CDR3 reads TGTGCCAGCAGCCCCGGACAGGGGGGTAACTATGGCTACACCTTC.

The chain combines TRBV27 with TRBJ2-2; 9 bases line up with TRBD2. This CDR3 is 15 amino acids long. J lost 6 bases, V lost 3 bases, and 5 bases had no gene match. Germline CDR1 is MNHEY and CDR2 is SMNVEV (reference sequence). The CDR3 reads CASSFSGGAAGELFF. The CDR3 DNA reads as TGTGCCAGCAGTTTTAGCGGGGGCGCGGCCGGGGAGCTGTTTTTT.

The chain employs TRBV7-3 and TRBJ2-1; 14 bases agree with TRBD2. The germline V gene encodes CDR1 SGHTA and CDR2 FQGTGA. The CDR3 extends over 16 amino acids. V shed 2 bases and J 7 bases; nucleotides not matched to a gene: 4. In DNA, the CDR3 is TGTGCCAGCAGCTTATGGGGACTAGCGGGGGATAATGAGCAGTTCTTC. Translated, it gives CASSLWGLAGDNEQFF.

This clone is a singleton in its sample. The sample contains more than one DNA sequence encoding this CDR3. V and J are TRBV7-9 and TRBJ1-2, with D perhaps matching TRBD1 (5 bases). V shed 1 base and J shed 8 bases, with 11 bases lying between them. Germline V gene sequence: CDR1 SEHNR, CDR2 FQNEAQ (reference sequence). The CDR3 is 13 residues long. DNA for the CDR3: TGTGCCAGCAGCTTAGGAGCTGGGGCCGGCTACACCTTC. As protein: CASSLGAGAGYTF.

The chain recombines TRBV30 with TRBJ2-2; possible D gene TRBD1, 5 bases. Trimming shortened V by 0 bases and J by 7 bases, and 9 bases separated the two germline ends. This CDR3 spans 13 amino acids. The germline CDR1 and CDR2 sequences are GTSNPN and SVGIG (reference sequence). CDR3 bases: TGTGCCTGGAGTGTTATCCAGGGCGGGGAGCTGTTTTTT. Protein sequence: CAWSVIQGGELFF.

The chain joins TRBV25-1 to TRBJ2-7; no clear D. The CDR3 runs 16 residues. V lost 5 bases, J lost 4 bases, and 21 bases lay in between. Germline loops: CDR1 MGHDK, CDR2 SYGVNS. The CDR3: CASSPPLSRTKYEQYF. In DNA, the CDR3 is TGTGCCAGCAGTCCCCCTCTCTCTAGAACAAAATACGAGCAGTACTTC.

CDR3 DNA sequence: TGTGCCATCAGTGTTTTCCGGGACAGTAACACTGAAGCTTTCTTT. Translated: CAISVFRDSNTEAFF. This chain links TRBV10-3 with TRBJ1-1; TRBD1 aligns across 7 bases. The CDR3 has 15 amino acids. CDR1 is ENHRY and CDR2 is SYGVKD in the germline V gene. The junction had 7 bases not matched to a gene; V was cut back by 4 bases and J by 2 bases.

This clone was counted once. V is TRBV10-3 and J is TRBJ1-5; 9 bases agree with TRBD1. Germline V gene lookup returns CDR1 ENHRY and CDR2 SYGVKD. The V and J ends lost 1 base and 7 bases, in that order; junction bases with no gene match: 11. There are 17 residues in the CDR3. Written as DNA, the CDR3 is TGTGCCATCAGTGAGTATTCCGGGACAGGGATCCGGCAGCCCCAGCATTTT. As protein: CAISEYSGTGIRQPQHF.

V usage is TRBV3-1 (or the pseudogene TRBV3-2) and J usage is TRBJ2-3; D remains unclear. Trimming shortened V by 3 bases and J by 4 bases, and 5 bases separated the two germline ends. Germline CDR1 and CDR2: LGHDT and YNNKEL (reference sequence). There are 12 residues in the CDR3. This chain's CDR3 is CASSQLSDTQYF. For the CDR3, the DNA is TGTGCCAGCAGCCAGCTATCAGATACGCAGTATTTT.

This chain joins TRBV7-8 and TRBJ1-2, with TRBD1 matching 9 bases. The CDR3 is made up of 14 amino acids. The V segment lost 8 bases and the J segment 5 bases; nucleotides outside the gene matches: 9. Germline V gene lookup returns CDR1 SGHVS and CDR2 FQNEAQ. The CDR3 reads CASPYPGQGYGYTF. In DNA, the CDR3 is TGTGCCAGCCCCTACCCGGGACAGGGTTATGGCTACACCTTC. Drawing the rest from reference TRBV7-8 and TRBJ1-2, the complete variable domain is GAGVSQSPRYKVAKRGQDVALRCDPISGHVSLFWYQQALGQGPEFLTYFQNEAQLDKSGLPSDRFFAERPEGSVSTLKIQRTQQEDSAVYLCASPYPGQGYGYTFGSGTRLTVV.

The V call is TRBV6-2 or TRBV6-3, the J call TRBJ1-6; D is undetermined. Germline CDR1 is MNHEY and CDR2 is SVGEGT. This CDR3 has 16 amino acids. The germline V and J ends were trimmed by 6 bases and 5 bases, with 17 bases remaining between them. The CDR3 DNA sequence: TGTGCCAGCAGCAACGAGGATTTTCGGGATAATTCACCCCTCCACTTT. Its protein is CASSNEDFRDNSPLHF.